This TCR beta chain originates from a study of OX40 agonist ivuxolimab in advanced cancers. Germline V CDR1 and CDR2: MGHRA, YSYEKL. V was cut by 3 bases and J by 0 bases, with 9 bases left in between. The CDR3 contains 16 residues. The data were produced by immunoSEQ multiplex PCR, yet TCRdb's version contains in-frame clones alone and is incomplete. In the table there are about 53,000 clones, about 88% of which are singletons. Source: CD4+ or CD8+ T cells sorted from blood, taken in a trial of the OX40 agonist ivuxolimab. This sequence was found in an adult with an advanced solid tumor such as melanoma, head and neck, liver or kidney cancer. The chain joins TRBV4-1 to TRBJ1-6; D is unclear. The chain's CDR3 is CASSQRTGSYNSPLHF. For the CDR3, the DNA is TGCGCCAGCAGCCAGAGGACGGGCTCCTATAATTCACCCCTCCACTTT.